The 5 T cell receptor beta chains in this list originate from one sample, sequenced in a study of T cell changes during pregnancy in multiple sclerosis. Assay: immunoSEQ multiplex PCR; the TCRdb copy retains only in-frame clones and omits some. This table has 85,000 to 100,000 clones, less than 95% appearing once. The sample consisted of peripheral blood, taken before pregnancy. The receptor set was obtained from a female donor with multiple sclerosis, enrolled in a pregnancy study.

This rearrangement joins TRBV19 to TRBJ2-1; weak D call: TRBD2 (5 bases). The CDR3 sequence is 13 residues long. V lost 0 bases to trimming and J lost 5 bases, with 5 bases between them. Germline V CDR1 and CDR2: LNHDA, SQIVND (reference sequence). CDR3 residues: CASSIETNNEQFF. The CDR3, as DNA: TGTGCCAGTAGTATAGAGACTAACAATGAGCAGTTCTTC.

V gene TRBV6-6 combines with J gene TRBJ2-7; 9 positions match TRBD1. There are 14 residues in the CDR3. The germline V gene has CDR1 MNHNY and CDR2 SVGAGI (reference sequence). The J segment lost 4 bases and the V segment lost 6 bases, leaving 7 bases of the junction unmatched. CDR3 in amino acids: CASRIQGAGYEQYF. CDR3 DNA: TGTGCCAGCAGGATACAGGGGGCTGGTTACGAGCAGTACTTC.

CDR3: CASGLDYTIYF. In DNA, the CDR3 is TGTGCCAGCGGACTAGATTACACCATATATTTT. The V gene is TRBV7-9, the J gene TRBJ1-3; D ambiguous. CDR1 is SEHNR and CDR2 is FQNEAQ in the germline V gene (reference sequence). The CDR3 is 11 amino acids. Trimming took 8 bases from V and 8 from J, leaving 10 bases between them.

The rearrangement joins TRBV6-1 to TRBJ1-2, with D unclear. V was clipped by 7 bases and J by 0 bases, with 6 bases between them. CDR1 and CDR2 (germline): MNHNS, SASEGT. This CDR3 spans 12 amino acids. The CDR3 reads CASKNTNYGYTF. The CDR3 DNA is TGTGCCAGCAAGAACACTAACTATGGCTACACCTTC.

The chain couples TRBV29-1 to TRBJ1-5; tentatively, D is TRBD1 (5 bases). The CDR3 is 13 amino acids. V was shortened by 6 bases and J by 6 bases, with 15 bases between the two germline ends. Germline V gene lookup returns CDR1 SQVTM and CDR2 ANQGSEA. The DNA for the CDR3 is TGCAGCGTCCTGGACACCCAGGGTCAGCCCCAGCATTTT. Its translation is CSVLDTQGQPQHF.